This TCR beta chain was identified in a study of response to subunit inactivated influenza vaccine. Of note for this clonotype: Its target is unknown.

TCRdb passed the RT-PCR reads through MiXCR, listing each CDR3 protein once. The profile covers around 750,000 distinct CDR3 sequences, with about 20% appearing a single time and 10% to 13% taken by the ten largest. Study-wide results and limits: The authors suggested that every seasonal influenza vaccination recruits few new T cells.

Germline-derived CDR1 and CDR2 are SEHNR and FQNEAQ (reference sequence). This CDR3 has 17 amino acids. The V end lost 1 base, the J end lost 4 bases, and 17 bases lay between the germline ends. This receptor was identified in a man in his fifties who received an inactivated influenza vaccine. V is TRBV7-9 and J is TRBJ2-1; the D gene is possibly TRBD1 (6 bases). Sequencing used PBMCs from blood, obtained roughly 5 days after vaccination. CDR3 sequence: CASSLGAGAKGYNEQFF. Written as DNA, the CDR3 is TGTGCCAGCAGCTTAGGAGCAGGGGCAAAGGGATACAATGAGCAGTTCTTC.